The 24 T cell receptor beta chains in this list originate from one sample, sequenced in a study of blood T cell repertoires in COVID-19. The assay was immunoSEQ multiplex PCR, and TCRdb's table has in-frame clones only and misses some. Of 140,000 to 150,000 clones in the sample, roughly 82% were seen once. Sample: peripheral blood. These TCRs come from a human donor with acute or convalescent COVID-19. The donor label of this sample is uncertain.

The chain employs TRBV4-1 and TRBJ2-7; TRBD2 matches at 12 bases. The CDR3 sequence is 16 residues long. J gave up 1 base and V 1 base, and 2 bases lay outside the gene matches. Per germline, CDR1 MGHRA and CDR2 YSYEKL. In DNA form, the CDR3 reads TGCGCCAGCAGCCAAGGCGGACTAGCGGGGTCCTACGAGCAGTACTTC. Translated, it gives CASSQGGLAGSYEQYF.

The chain joins TRBV7-2 to TRBJ1-2, with D perhaps TRBD1 (5 bases). The CDR3 contains 15 residues. V lost 0 bases, J lost 0 bases, and 8 bases lay in between. Germline V gene data show CDR1 as SGHTA and CDR2 as FQGNSA. This CDR3 reads CASSLAGGANYGYTF. Here the CDR3 DNA reads TGTGCCAGCAGCTTAGCTGGGGGGGCTAACTATGGCTACACCTTC.

The chain employs TRBV5-1 and TRBJ2-7, with TRBD1 identical over 10 bases. V gave up 4 bases and J gave up 7 bases; unmatched junction bases: 11. This CDR3 comprises 15 residues. Per germline, CDR1 SGHRS and CDR2 YFSETQ. The CDR3 DNA reads as TGCGCCAGCAGCCTTCGAGGGACAGGGGAGCGGGAGCAGTACTTC. This gives the protein CASSLRGTGEREQYF.

This rearrangement joins TRBV30 to TRBJ1-4; D possibly corresponds to TRBD1 (6 bases). Per germline, CDR1 GTSNPN and CDR2 SVGIG (reference sequence). The V and J ends lost 1 base and 11 bases respectively, with 11 bases between them. The CDR3 consists of 12 residues. The CDR3 protein is CAWSATGPKLFF. CDR3 DNA sequence: TGTGCCTGGAGTGCCACAGGGCCCAAACTGTTTTTT. Supplemented by reference TRBV30 and TRBJ1-4, the full variable domain reads SQTIHQWPATLVQPVGSPLSLECTVEGTSNPNLYWYRQAAGRGLQLLFYSVGIGQISSEVPQNLSASRPQDRQFILSSKKLLLSDSGFYLCAWSATGPKLFFGSGTQLSVL.

The rearrangement links TRBV7-8 to TRBJ2-7; D is ambiguous. The CDR3 has 13 residues. The V and J ends lost 7 bases and 1 base respectively, with 11 bases between them. Germline lookup yields CDR1 SGHVS and CDR2 FQNEAQ. The CDR3 protein is CASKKQTSYEQYF. The CDR3 DNA sequence: TGTGCCAGCAAGAAACAGACATCCTACGAGCAGTACTTC.

This chain joins TRBV7-9 and TRBJ2-3, with TRBD2 matching over 9 bases. This CDR3 contains 17 residues. In germline, CDR1 is SEHNR, CDR2 FQNEAQ (reference sequence). J was trimmed by 2 bases and V by 1 base; bases with no gene match: 7. The CDR3 DNA sequence: TGTGCCAGCAGCTTAGGAGAGGCGGGGGGGCCCACAGATACGCAGTATTTT. Protein sequence: CASSLGEAGGPTDTQYF.

The gene calls are TRBV7-9 and TRBJ1-2; 10 bases line up with TRBD1. Losses at the gene ends were 2 bases for V and 7 bases for J; bases not matched to a gene: 7. This CDR3 spans 15 amino acids. Per the germline V gene, CDR1 is SEHNR and CDR2 is FQNEAQ (reference sequence). The CDR3 DNA sequence: TGTGCCAGCAGCTTATTTCGGGACAGGGGCTCTGGCTACACCTTC. It encodes CASSLFRDRGSGYTF.

The V gene is TRBV19, the J gene TRBJ1-4; 7 bases align to TRBD1. Germline V gene sequence: CDR1 LNHDA, CDR2 SQIVND (reference sequence). The CDR3 is 14 amino acids. V dropped 9 bases and J dropped 3; count of bases not matched to a gene: 7. CDR3 coding DNA: TGTGCCAGCTCTACAGGGGTTTCTAATGAAAAACTGTTTTTT. It is translated as CASSTGVSNEKLFF.

This clone has a handful of counts. The V and J genes are TRBV7-2 and TRBJ2-3; TRBD2 aligns across 8 bases. V was pared by 3 bases and J by 5 bases, with 7 bases of the junction left unmatched. The CDR3 length is 15 residues. Germline assignment: CDR1 SGHTA and CDR2 FQGNSA. CDR3 residues: CASSFQAGAEDTQYF. The CDR3 bases are TGTGCCAGCAGCTTCCAAGCGGGGGCAGAAGATACGCAGTATTTT.

The V call is TRBV21-1, the J call TRBJ1-5. TRBV21-1 represents a pseudogene. This CDR3 has 18 residues. The DNA for the CDR3 is TGTGCCAGCGTGGGGGGGGCACCCGCTATATATAGCAATCAGCCCCAGCATTTT. It translates to CASVGGAPAIYSNQPQHF.

V usage is TRBV25-1 and J usage is TRBJ1-1, with a tentative D call TRBD1 (5 bases). Trimming cost V 6 bases and J 1 base, with 15 bases left between them. The CDR3 is made up of 15 amino acids. In germline, CDR1 is MGHDK, CDR2 SYGVNS. In DNA form, the CDR3 reads TGTGCCAGCAGGTGGTCAGGGTGGGGGAACACTGAAGCTTTCTTT. This gives the protein CASRWSGWGNTEAFF.

This chain joins TRBV19 and TRBJ2-6, with TRBD1 as a possible D gene (6 bases). The V end was cut by 3 bases, the J end by 0 bases, with 12 bases between. Germline assignment: CDR1 LNHDA and CDR2 SQIVND (reference sequence). This CDR3 region has 17 residues. For the CDR3, the DNA is TGTGCCAGTAGTATGAGGGACACTAGCTCTGGGGCCAACGTCCTGACTTTC. Its protein is CASSMRDTSSGANVLTF. The full variable domain, in which reference TRBV19 and TRBJ2-6 provide the parts outside the CDR3, is DGGITQSPKYLFRKEGQNVTLSCEQNLNHDAMYWYRQDPGQGLRLIYYSQIVNDFQKGDIAEGYSVSREKKESFPLTVTSAQKNPTAFYLCASSMRDTSSGANVLTFGAGSRLTVL.

This chain connects TRBV11-2 to TRBJ1-6, with 7 bases matching TRBD1. This CDR3 comprises 15 residues. With V trimmed by 5 bases and J by 5 bases, 6 bases remained unmatched. Germline assignment: CDR1 SGHAT and CDR2 FQNNGV. DNA for the CDR3: TGTGCCAGCAGCCTTGGGACAGCAAATAATTCACCCCTCCACTTT. It translates to CASSLGTANNSPLHF.

The rearrangement links TRBV2 to TRBJ2-5; D might be TRBD1 (5 bases). V shed 3 bases and J shed 6 bases, with 14 bases lying between them. This CDR3 region has 14 residues. Per the germline V gene, CDR1 is SNHLY and CDR2 is FYNNEI. The CDR3 region is CASSDPSRGKTQYF. The DNA for the CDR3 is TGTGCCAGCAGTGACCCCAGTAGGGGAAAGACCCAGTACTTC.

This clone was picked up one time. This chain joins TRBV3-1 (or the pseudogene TRBV3-2) and TRBJ2-7; 8 nucleotides agree with TRBD1. Germline CDR1 is LGHDT and CDR2 is YNNKEL (reference sequence). V was clipped by 6 bases and J by 4 bases; unmatched bases: 8. CDR3 length: 14 amino acids. For the CDR3, the DNA is TGTGCCAGCAGAGACAGGGGTGGACGGTACGAGCAGTACTTC. The encoded protein is CASRDRGGRYEQYF.

This sequence joins TRBV2 and TRBJ1-5; D ambiguous. Deletions cut 5 bases from V and 0 bases from J, with 11 bases between. Germline CDR1 SNHLY, CDR2 FYNNEI. This CDR3 region has 15 residues. CDR3 in amino acids: CASSFQSHSNQPQHF. In DNA, the CDR3 is TGTGCCAGCAGTTTCCAGTCCCATAGCAATCAGCCCCAGCATTTT.

The J gene is TRBJ2-1, the V gene TRBV5-6; D is unclear. The germline gives CDR1 SGHDT, CDR2 YYEEEE. V was shortened by 4 bases and J by 8 bases, with 13 bases between the two germline ends. The CDR3 is 13 amino acids. CDR3 nucleotides: TGTGCCAGCAGCAGTGAAATGGGCTATGAGCAGTTCTTC. Residues: CASSSEMGYEQFF.

The chain employs TRBV5-6 and TRBJ1-1, with a tentative D call TRBD1 (6 bases). Germline-derived CDR1 and CDR2 are SGHDT and YYEEEE. The CDR3 has 14 residues. The V gene lost 2 bases and the J gene lost 1 base, with 9 bases spanning the gap. The CDR3 reads CASSFRGRNTEAFF. CDR3 bases: TGTGCCAGCAGCTTCAGGGGAAGGAACACTGAAGCTTTCTTT. Variable domain in full (rest from reference TRBV5-6 and TRBJ1-1): DAGVTQSPTHLIKTRGQQVTLRCSPKSGHDTVSWYQQALGQGPQFIFQYYEEEERQRGNFPDRFSGHQFPNYSSELNVNALLLGDSALYLCASSFRGRNTEAFFGQGTRLTVV.

This chain uses TRBV11-2 with TRBJ2-5; 11 positions match TRBD2. The CDR3 totals 16 residues. Trimming removed 4 bases from V and 4 bases from J; junction bases left unmatched: 8. Looked up from germline, CDR1 is SGHAT and CDR2 is FQNNGV. This chain's CDR3 is CASSYTSGGAGETQYF. The CDR3 DNA reads TGTGCCAGCAGCTACACTAGCGGGGGTGCCGGAGAGACCCAGTACTTC.

This clone came up once. The chain couples TRBV5-1 to TRBJ1-3; D unresolved. Germline CDR1 reads SGHRS; CDR2 reads YFSETQ. The CDR3 sequence is 14 residues long. V lost 8 bases and J 0 bases, leaving 12 bases between the germline ends. The CDR3 region has the DNA TGCGCCAGTAGATTAGAGAGCTCTGGAAACACCATATATTTT. Translation: CASRLESSGNTIYF.

The chain has TRBV27 and TRBJ2-7, with 9 bases lining up with TRBD2. J lost 2 bases, V lost 5 bases, and 4 bases had no gene match. The CDR3 sequence is 14 residues long. Germline assignment: CDR1 MNHEY and CDR2 SMNVEV (reference sequence). For the CDR3, the DNA is TGTGCCAGCAGTAAAGCGGGGGGACCCTACGAGCAGTACTTC. Protein: CASSKAGGPYEQYF.

This clone was seen a few times. The chain couples TRBV29-1 to TRBJ2-7; tentative D call: TRBD1 (7 bases). This CDR3 is built from 13 residues. V shed 5 bases and J shed 5 bases, with 16 bases lying between them. Germline CDR1 is SQVTM and CDR2 is ANQGSEA. This chain's CDR3 is CSVWTGGGHEQYF. For the CDR3, the DNA is TGCAGCGTTTGGACAGGAGGGGGCCACGAGCAGTACTTC.

V is TRBV5-5 and J is TRBJ1-2; 7 bases are shared with TRBD1. V shed 4 bases and J 6 bases; nucleotides not matched to a gene: 12. The CDR3 contains 15 residues. Germline V gene sequence: CDR1 SGHKS, CDR2 YYEKEE (reference sequence). CDR3 in DNA: TGTGCCAGCAGCCAGAATACAGGGGACTTCGATGGCTACACCTTC. The encoded protein is CASSQNTGDFDGYTF.

In this sample, this clone turned up a few times. J is TRBJ1-2 and V is TRBV19, with 10 positions matching TRBD1. J was trimmed by 6 bases and V by 3 bases; bases with no gene match: 16. The CDR3 consists of 18 residues. CDR1 LNHDA and CDR2 SQIVND come from the germline V gene (reference sequence). The CDR3 DNA follows: TGTGCCAGTAGTATCGGGGGACGACAGGGGGCGCGTGGGAATGGCTACACCTTC. It yields the protein CASSIGGRQGARGNGYTF.